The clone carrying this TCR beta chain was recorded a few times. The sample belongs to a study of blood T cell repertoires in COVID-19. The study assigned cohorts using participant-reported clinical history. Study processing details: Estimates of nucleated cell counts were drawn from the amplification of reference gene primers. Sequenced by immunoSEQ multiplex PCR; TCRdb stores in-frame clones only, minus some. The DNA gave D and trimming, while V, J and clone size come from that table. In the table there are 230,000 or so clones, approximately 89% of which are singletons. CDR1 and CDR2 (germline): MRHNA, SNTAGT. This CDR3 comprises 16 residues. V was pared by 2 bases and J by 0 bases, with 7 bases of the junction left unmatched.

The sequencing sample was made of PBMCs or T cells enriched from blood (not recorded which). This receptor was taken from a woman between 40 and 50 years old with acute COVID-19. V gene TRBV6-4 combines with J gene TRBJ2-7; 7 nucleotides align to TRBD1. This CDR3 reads CASSDPTDRCSYEQYF. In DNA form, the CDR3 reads TGTGCCAGCAGTGACCCGACGGACAGGTGCTCCTACGAGCAGTACTTC.